This TCR beta chain emerged from a study of OX40 agonist ivuxolimab in advanced cancers. Whole-study context: The treatment was a fully human IgG2 OX40 agonist, ivuxolimab. Cohort: about 80% men, mean age approximately 66, aged roughly 23 to 79. Study-level findings and limits: A proportion of nonresponders additionally exhibited low normalized T-cell clonal expansion.

Concerning this clone itself: Its target is not known.

Produced via immunoSEQ multiplex PCR; TCRdb's table is partial and in-frame only. The sample yields about 72,000 clones, about 93% seen once. If patients had autoimmune disease history or systemic immunosuppression, they were excluded. This CDR3 is built from 12 residues. CDR1 and CDR2 from the germline V gene are SQVTM and ANQGSEA. Trimming stripped 7 bases from V and 6 bases from J, with 13 bases between. J is TRBJ1-5 and V is TRBV29-1, with D tentatively TRBD1 (5 bases). Sequencing used CD4+ or CD8+ T cells sorted from blood, obtained in a trial of the OX40 agonist ivuxolimab. The source of this sequence is an adult with an advanced solid tumor such as melanoma, head and neck, liver or kidney cancer. The CDR3 DNA is TGCAGCGAAAGCGGGGGTTTTCAGCCCCAGCATTTT. Translated, it gives CSESGGFQPQHF.